These T cell receptor beta chains were read from a single sample in a study of cytomegalovirus exposure and HLA in healthy donors. Profiled with immunoSEQ multiplex PCR; TCRdb holds only in-frame clones, not every one. The data hold around 160,000 clones, with about three quarters observed a single time. Sample: PBMCs. The receptors originated from a man aged 18 to 30 in good health and CMV-seropositive. Each CDR3 is given with its conserved first and last residue. The D gene is left open where the match is weak. Size is omitted from some rows. Given values are once, few, many or a class for expanded clones.

clone size: NA; J gene: TRBJ1-1; D gene: TRBD1; V gene: TRBV4-1; CDR3 protein: CASSLSPGGGTEAFF; CDR3 DNA: TGCGCCAGCAGCCTATCCCCAGGGGGCGGGACTGAAGCTTTCTTT
clone size: few; J gene: TRBJ1-6; D gene: NA; V gene: TRBV14; CDR3 protein: CASSSPLNSPLHF; CDR3 DNA: TGTGCCAGCAGCTCCCCCCTGAATTCACCCCTCCACTTT
clone size: few; J gene: TRBJ1-1; D gene: NA; V gene: TRBV5-8; CDR3 protein: CASSLLSVLNTEAFF; CDR3 DNA: TGTGCCAGCAGCTTGCTTTCGGTCCTGAACACTGAAGCTTTCTTT
clone size: NA; J gene: TRBJ1-1; D gene: TRBD1; V gene: TRBV18; CDR3 protein: CASSQGQGFSNTEAFF; CDR3 DNA: TGTGCCAGCTCCCAAGGACAGGGATTTTCGAACACTGAAGCTTTCTTT
clone size: few; J gene: TRBJ1-6; D gene: NA; V gene: TRBV6-5; CDR3 protein: CASSYSRQYNSPLHF; CDR3 DNA: TGTGCCAGCAGTTACTCGCGCCAATATAATTCACCCCTCCACTTT
clone size: few; J gene: TRBJ2-4; D gene: NA; V gene: TRBV18; CDR3 protein: CASSPPEGQRKDF; CDR3 DNA: TGTGCCAGCTCACCACCGGAAGGACAGCGAAAGGACTTC
clone size: NA; J gene: TRBJ1-1; D gene: TRBD1; V gene: TRBV9; CDR3 protein: CASSPQGSTEAFF; CDR3 DNA: TGTGCCAGCAGCCCACAGGGGAGCACTGAAGCTTTCTTT
clone size: few; J gene: TRBJ1-1; D gene: TRBD1; V gene: TRBV6-4; CDR3 protein: CASRRDRMNTEAFF; CDR3 DNA: TGTGCCAGCAGGAGGGACAGGATGAACACTGAAGCTTTCTTT
clone size: NA; J gene: TRBJ2-1; D gene: TRBD2; V gene: TRBV5-1; CDR3 protein: CASSTGLAGAPYNEQFF; CDR3 DNA: TGCGCCAGCAGTACCGGACTAGCGGGGGCCCCCTACAATGAGCAGTTCTTC
clone size: NA; J gene: TRBJ2-3; D gene: NA; V gene: TRBV7-7; CDR3 protein: CASSFGGGTDTQYF; CDR3 DNA: TGTGCTAGCAGCTTCGGCGGAGGCACAGATACGCAGTATTTT
clone size: NA; J gene: TRBJ2-1; D gene: NA; V gene: TRBV5-6; CDR3 protein: CASSLGFSYNEQFF; CDR3 DNA: TGTGCCAGCAGCTTGGGTTTCAGCTACAATGAGCAGTTCTTC
clone size: NA; J gene: TRBJ1-3; D gene: NA; V gene: TRBV6-1; CDR3 protein: CASSKQRSSGNTIYF; CDR3 DNA: TGTGCCAGCAGTAAACAGCGGAGCTCTGGAAACACCATATATTTT
clone size: NA; J gene: TRBJ2-2; D gene: NA; V gene: TRBV7-8; CDR3 protein: CASSLDGGATGELFF; CDR3 DNA: TGTGCCAGCAGCTTAGATGGGGGGGCGACCGGGGAGCTGTTTTTT
clone size: NA; J gene: TRBJ1-1; D gene: NA; V gene: TRBV11-1; CDR3 protein: CASSLTTGSTEAFF; CDR3 DNA: TGTGCCAGCAGCTTAACAACAGGGAGTACTGAAGCTTTCTTT
clone size: NA; J gene: TRBJ2-2; D gene: NA; V gene: TRBV9; CDR3 protein: CASSVAPNTGELFF; CDR3 DNA: TGTGCCAGCAGCGTGGCCCCCAACACCGGGGAGCTGTTTTTT
clone size: few; J gene: TRBJ1-1; D gene: TRBD1; V gene: TRBV11-2; CDR3 protein: CASSSDRGYTEAFF; CDR3 DNA: TGTGCCAGCAGCTCGGACAGGGGGTATACTGAAGCTTTCTTT
clone size: NA; J gene: TRBJ1-2; D gene: TRBD1; V gene: TRBV2; CDR3 protein: CASRTAGGYGYTF; CDR3 DNA: TGTGCCAGCAGGACCGCAGGGGGCTATGGCTACACCTTC
clone size: NA; J gene: TRBJ2-1; D gene: TRBD2; V gene: TRBV11-2; CDR3 protein: CASSFEAGGYNEQFF; CDR3 DNA: TGTGCCAGCAGCTTTGAGGCGGGGGGTTACAATGAGCAGTTCTTC
clone size: NA; J gene: TRBJ2-3; D gene: TRBD2; V gene: TRBV25-1; CDR3 protein: CASSAPSGGAISTDTQYF; CDR3 DNA: TGTGCCAGCAGTGCCCCTAGCGGGGGGGCGATAAGCACAGATACGCAGTATTTT
clone size: NA; J gene: TRBJ2-1; D gene: TRBD2; V gene: TRBV30; CDR3 protein: CAWSAGGWDNEQFF; CDR3 DNA: TGTGCCTGGAGTGCCGGGGGGTGGGACAATGAGCAGTTCTTC
clone size: once; J gene: TRBJ1-1; D gene: NA; V gene: TRBV4-2; CDR3 protein: CASSQGAASSTEAFF; CDR3 DNA: TGTGCCAGCAGCCAAGGGGCAGCATCTTCTACTGAAGCTTTCTTT
clone size: NA; J gene: TRBJ1-2; D gene: NA; V gene: TRBV6-5; CDR3 protein: CASSRTQGRGYTF; CDR3 DNA: TGTGCCAGCAGTAGAACCCAGGGTAGGGGCTACACCTTC
clone size: NA; J gene: TRBJ1-2; D gene: NA; V gene: TRBV5-4; CDR3 protein: CASSPVGAVGYTF; CDR3 DNA: TGTGCCAGCAGCCCGGTAGGGGCAGTCGGCTACACCTTC
clone size: NA; J gene: TRBJ2-3; D gene: NA; V gene: TRBV14; CDR3 protein: CASSPGGAGTDTQYF; CDR3 DNA: TGTGCCAGCAGCCCTGGTGGAGCGGGCACAGATACGCAGTATTTT
clone size: once; J gene: TRBJ2-1; D gene: NA; V gene: TRBV20-1; CDR3 protein: CSASTRNEQFF; CDR3 DNA: TGCAGTGCTAGTACCAGAAATGAGCAGTTCTTC
clone size: NA; J gene: TRBJ2-1; D gene: TRBD2; V gene: TRBV6-5; CDR3 protein: CASSGGGLEVNEQFF; CDR3 DNA: TGTGCCAGCAGTGGGGGGGGTTTGGAAGTCAATGAGCAGTTCTTC
clone size: few; J gene: TRBJ1-3; D gene: NA; V gene: TRBV5-1; CDR3 protein: CASSLTGDSGNTIYF; CDR3 DNA: TGCGCCAGCAGCTTGACAGGAGATTCTGGAAACACCATATATTTT
clone size: NA; J gene: TRBJ2-1; D gene: NA; V gene: TRBV6-5; CDR3 protein: CASTGASGGNEQFF; CDR3 DNA: TGTGCCAGCACGGGGGCCTCAGGGGGGAATGAGCAGTTCTTC
clone size: NA; J gene: TRBJ2-5; D gene: NA; V gene: TRBV14; CDR3 protein: CASSQRDFQETQYF; CDR3 DNA: TGTGCCAGCAGCCAGCGGGACTTCCAAGAGACCCAGTACTTC
clone size: NA; J gene: TRBJ1-1; D gene: NA; V gene: TRBV5-1; CDR3 protein: CASSLEGAENTEAFF; CDR3 DNA: TGCGCCAGCAGCTTGGAAGGGGCAGAGAACACTGAAGCTTTCTTT
clone size: NA; J gene: TRBJ2-5; D gene: NA; V gene: TRBV28; CDR3 protein: CASSYRDSQYF; CDR3 DNA: TGTGCCAGCAGCTATCGGGACTCCCAGTACTTC
clone size: NA; J gene: TRBJ1-5; D gene: NA; V gene: TRBV5-6; CDR3 protein: CASSFGGRRDQPQHF; CDR3 DNA: TGTGCCAGCAGCTTCGGGGGGCGCAGGGATCAGCCCCAGCATTTT
clone size: few; J gene: TRBJ2-1; D gene: NA; V gene: TRBV19; CDR3 protein: CASSIGAGVTYNEQFF; CDR3 DNA: TGTGCCAGTAGTATCGGGGCAGGGGTCACCTACAATGAGCAGTTCTTC
clone size: NA; J gene: TRBJ1-2; D gene: TRBD1; V gene: TRBV30; CDR3 protein: CAYYQGAGGYTF; CDR3 DNA: TGTGCCTACTACCAGGGGGCTGGTGGCTACACCTTC
clone size: NA; J gene: TRBJ2-1; D gene: TRBD2; V gene: TRBV7-9; CDR3 protein: CASSGRAGALRNEQFF; CDR3 DNA: TGTGCCAGCAGCGGGCGAGCGGGGGCCCTTCGCAATGAGCAGTTCTTC
clone size: NA; J gene: TRBJ1-2; D gene: NA; V gene: TRBV19; CDR3 protein: CASSIDPRRDGYTF; CDR3 DNA: TGTGCCAGTAGTATAGACCCCAGGAGGGATGGCTACACCTTC
clone size: NA; J gene: TRBJ2-4; D gene: NA; V gene: TRBV4-1; CDR3 protein: CASSQDRTTKNIQYF; CDR3 DNA: TGCGCCAGCAGCCAAGACAGAACGACCAAAAACATTCAGTACTTC
clone size: once; J gene: TRBJ1-1; D gene: TRBD1; V gene: TRBV30; CDR3 protein: CAWGQEMNTEAFF; CDR3 DNA: TGTGCCTGGGGACAGGAGATGAACACTGAAGCTTTCTTT
clone size: NA; J gene: TRBJ1-5; D gene: TRBD1; V gene: TRBV7-9; CDR3 protein: CASSLGLGQGAQPQHF; CDR3 DNA: TGTGCCAGCAGCTTAGGTTTGGGACAGGGGGCTCAGCCCCAGCATTTT
clone size: medium-sized; J gene: TRBJ1-1; D gene: NA; V gene: TRBV14; CDR3 protein: CASSQSTRTEAFF; CDR3 DNA: TGTGCCAGCAGCCAGTCAACACGAACTGAAGCTTTCTTT
clone size: few; J gene: TRBJ2-3; D gene: NA; V gene: TRBV30; CDR3 protein: CAWTPEEYPQYF; CDR3 DNA: TGTGCCTGGACCCCGGAGGAGTATCCGCAGTATTTT
clone size: few; J gene: TRBJ1-5; D gene: TRBD1; V gene: TRBV6-6; CDR3 protein: CASSYNPGQGDQPQHF; CDR3 DNA: TGTGCCAGCAGTTATAACCCGGGACAGGGTGATCAGCCCCAGCATTTT
clone size: NA; J gene: TRBJ1-3; D gene: NA; V gene: TRBV6-5; CDR3 protein: CASRQAAGNTIYF; CDR3 DNA: TGTGCCAGCAGGCAGGCAGCTGGAAACACCATATATTTT
clone size: NA; J gene: TRBJ2-1; D gene: TRBD2; V gene: TRBV5-1; CDR3 protein: CASSLGAGGRDEQFF; CDR3 DNA: TGCGCCAGCAGCTTGGGTGCGGGAGGGCGGGATGAGCAGTTCTTC